This is a list of T cell receptor beta chains from one sample in a study of T cell responses to AZD1222 COVID-19 vaccine. TCRdb's table, derived via immunoSEQ multiplex PCR, lists solely in-frame clones and lacks some. The data contain about 120,000 clones, about 91% of them singletons. Sequenced here: peripheral blood, sampled 28 days after the second AZD1222 dose. The source of these receptors is an adult who received the AZD1222 COVID-19 vaccine. Both conserved end residues are part of each CDR3.

j_call v_call cdr3_length cdr3_aa
TRBJ2-5 TRBV7-9 14 CASSSRQYQETQYF
TRBJ2-7 TRBV6-1 15 CASSERGGRNYEQYF
TRBJ2-7 TRBV28 13 CASSLGSNYEQYF
TRBJ1-4 TRBV29-1 13 CSVGARTNEKLFF
TRBJ2-2 TRBV9 14 CASSVGVNTGELFF
TRBJ1-5 TRBV7-2 16 CASSPDRVFNNQPQHF
TRBJ2-3 TRBV28 12 CASTGSTDTQYF
TRBJ1-4 TRBV4-2 11 CASRVNEKLFF
TRBJ2-4 TRBV3-1/TRBV3-2 15 CASSQVGVTKNIQYF
TRBJ1-5 TRBV6-6 13 CASTVGDNQPQHF
TRBJ2-1 TRBV29-1 15 CSVESLQTSYNEQFF
TRBJ2-3 TRBV28 14 CASTNPGPVDTQYF
TRBJ1-5 TRBV30 16 CAWSSEPGIGNQPQHF
TRBJ2-3 TRBV27 23 CASVIKGTGGSLGRLASTDTQYF
TRBJ2-7 TRBV5-1 15 CASSLAGTPAYEQYF
TRBJ2-5 TRBV10-1 15 CASSYSSDQQETQYF
TRBJ2-3 TRBV7-8 13 CASSFPYGDTQYF
TRBJ2-7 TRBV29-1 13 CSVVYRSTYEQYF